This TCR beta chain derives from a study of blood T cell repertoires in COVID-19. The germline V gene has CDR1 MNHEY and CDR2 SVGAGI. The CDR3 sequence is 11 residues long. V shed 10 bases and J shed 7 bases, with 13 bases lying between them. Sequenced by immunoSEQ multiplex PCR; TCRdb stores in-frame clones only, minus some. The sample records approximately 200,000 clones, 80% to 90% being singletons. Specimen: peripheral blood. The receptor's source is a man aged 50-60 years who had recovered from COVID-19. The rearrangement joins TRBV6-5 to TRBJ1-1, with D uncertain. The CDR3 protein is CATRRGDEAFF. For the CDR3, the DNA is TGTGCCACCAGGCGGGGAGATGAAGCTTTCTTT.